These T cell receptor beta chains were read from a single sample in a study of a mutant IDH1 vaccine in newly diagnosed glioma. Data came from immunoSEQ multiplex PCR; TCRdb stores just in-frame clones and leaves some out. The sample shows roughly 70,000 clones, approximately 84% of them seen only once. Their recognized antigens are unknown. The specimen comprised PBMCs, sampled from a glioma patient whose treatment included an IDH1 peptide vaccine. These TCRs come from a woman aged 45-65 years with glioma. The CDR3 runs from the conserved cysteine through the conserved F or W. A D gene is named only where the DNA matches it firmly. Clone sizes are given selectively: once, few, many, or a class where the clone is expanded.

D	V	J	size	DNA	CDR3
.	TRBV5-1	TRBJ1-1	few	TGCGCCAGCAGCTTGTCAGGCACCGTCACTGAAGCTTTCTTT	CASSLSGTVTEAFF
TRBD1	TRBV10-2	TRBJ1-2	.	TGCGCCACCATATGGGGACAGGTATGTTCTGGCTACACCTTC	CATIWGQVCSGYTF
TRBD2	TRBV30	TRBJ2-3	.	TGTGCCTGGAAGCGGGGGCCTAGCACAGATACGCAGTATTTT	CAWKRGPSTDTQYF
.	TRBV7-9	TRBJ1-2	.	TGTGCCAGCAGCCTGAGCGGCGGGTATGGCTACACCTTC	CASSLSGGYGYTF
.	TRBV5-1	TRBJ2-3	.	TGCGCCAGCAGCCCCTTCGGCGGTGATACGCAGTATTTT	CASSPFGGDTQYF
TRBD1	TRBV5-4	TRBJ1-1	.	TGTGCCAGCAGCCTAAATCAGGGACAGGCTGAAGCTTTCTTT	CASSLNQGQAEAFF
TRBD1	TRBV11-2	TRBJ2-1	.	TGTGCCAGCAGCTTGACCGGGACAGGGGTAAACAATGAGCAGTTCTTC	CASSLTGTGVNNEQFF
.	TRBV27	TRBJ2-7	once	TGTGCCAGCAGTATTAGCAGGTCAGGATACGAGCAGTACTTC	CASSISRSGYEQYF
.	TRBV10-3	TRBJ2-4	.	TGTGCCATCGGAGGACCGGGGGTAAACATTCAGTACTTC	CAIGGPGVNIQYF
.	TRBV2	TRBJ2-2	.	TGTGCCAGCAGTGTTACCACGGGCACCGGGGAGCTGTTTTTT	CASSVTTGTGELFF
.	TRBV10-3	TRBJ1-4	.	TGTGCCATCAGTGGAGAGGATGAAAAACTGTTTTTT	CAISGEDEKLFF
.	TRBV10-3	TRBJ2-2	.	TGTGCCATCAGTGATGGGTATCCCGGGGAGCTGTTTTTT	CAISDGYPGELFF
.	TRBV10-3	TRBJ2-1	.	TGTGCCATCAGGGCAGGGACCTCCTACAATGAGCAGTTCTTC	CAIRAGTSYNEQFF
.	TRBV7-8	TRBJ2-2	.	TGTGCCAGCAGCTTAGAGGGGTCAACGAACACCGGGGAGCTGTTTTTT	CASSLEGSTNTGELFF
TRBD1	TRBV2	TRBJ2-1	.	TGTGCCAGCAGTCGCGGGACAGGGGGGATTGACTACAATGAGCAGTTCTTC	CASSRGTGGIDYNEQFF
TRBD1	TRBV7-2	TRBJ1-2	.	TGTGCCAGCAGCGACGGGACAGGGCATAGGTATGGCTACACCTTC	CASSDGTGHRYGYTF
TRBD1	TRBV6-1	TRBJ2-7	.	TGTGCCAGCAGTGAACAGTTAGAGGGGGCGATGGGCTTC	CASSEQLEGAMGF
.	TRBV7-6	TRBJ2-2	.	TGTGCCAGCAGCCCCCAGGGGGCGGGGGGCCCGAACACCGGGGAGCTGTTTTTT	CASSPQGAGGPNTGELFF
.	TRBV2	TRBJ2-2	.	TGTGCCAGCAGGGGGAGAATTACCGGGGAGCTGTTTTTT	CASRGRITGELFF